These 22 T cell receptor beta chains share one sample of origin, sequenced in a study of post-analysis software for immune sequencing data. Study-wide results and caveats: TRBV5-6, TRBV5-1 and TRBV20-1 belonged to a set of roughly 5 TRBV segments that were more frequent in patients than controls.

Unique molecular identifiers featured in each of the TCR beta cDNA libraries. From the PCR reads, TCRdb called clonotypes with MiXCR, one entry per CDR3 protein. The sample records hundreds of thousands of distinct CDR3 sequences, roughly 27% being singletons. These receptors are not linked to any known antigen. The sample taken for sequencing was blood. Source of these receptors: a girl aged 5 to 17 with multiple sclerosis.

This clonotype occurred a few times. The CDR3 sequence: CSVGRVSEAFF. Written as DNA, the CDR3 is TGCAGCGTTGGTAGGGTTTCTGAAGCTTTCTTT. The rearrangement links TRBV29-1 to TRBJ1-1; D gene unclear. The germline CDR1 and CDR2 sequences are SQVTM and ANQGSEA. Trimming pared 4 bases from V and 6 bases from J, leaving 9 bases between. The CDR3 runs 11 residues.

The genes are TRBV18 and TRBJ2-1; TRBD2 matches at 13 bases. CDR1 and CDR2 from the germline V gene are KGHSH and LQKENI. With 3 bases clipped from V and 4 bases from J, the junction kept 6 bases outside the gene matches. There are 17 residues in the CDR3. The CDR3, as DNA: TGTGCCAGCTCACCGAAACCGGGACTAGCGGGGTACAATGAGCAGTTCTTC. The encoded protein is CASSPKPGLAGYNEQFF.

This clonotype was observed once. The chain recombines TRBV3-1 with TRBJ1-2; D unresolved. Trimming took 1 base from V and 8 from J, leaving 17 bases between them. Germline CDR1 LGHDT, CDR2 YNNKEL (reference sequence). This CDR3 is 15 amino acids long. The CDR3 sequence: CASSQVDGRLGGYTF. The CDR3 coding sequence is TGTGCCAGCAGCCAAGTTGACGGGCGGTTGGGCGGCTACACCTTC.

Only one count was recorded for this clonotype. This chain uses TRBV20-1 with TRBJ2-7; D tentatively fits TRBD1 or TRBD2 (5 bases each). The CDR3 consists of 11 residues. Germline assignment: CDR1 DFQATT and CDR2 SNEGSKA (reference sequence). In DNA, the CDR3 is TGCAGCTCGAATGGGGGCTACGAGCAGTACTTC. Its translation is CSSNGGYEQYF.

The chain recombines TRBV2 with TRBJ1-2; the D gene is possibly TRBD1 (5 bases). V was shortened by 2 bases and J by 4 bases, with 14 bases between the two germline ends. The CDR3 sequence is 15 residues long. Germline assignment: CDR1 SNHLY and CDR2 FYNNEI. The CDR3 sequence is CASSELRGTSYGYTF. CDR3 DNA sequence: TGTGCCAGCAGTGAATTAAGGGGTACGAGCTATGGCTACACCTTC.

This clonotype was seen at least ten times. This chain connects TRBV4-3 to TRBJ2-6; D is unresolved. Deletions cut 0 bases from V and 0 bases from J, with 6 bases between. Germline lookup yields CDR1 LGHNA and CDR2 YSLEER. This CDR3 has 16 amino acids. The CDR3 DNA reads as TGCGCCAGCAGCCAAGAGTACGGCTCTGGGGCCAACGTCCTGACTTTC. It encodes CASSQEYGSGANVLTF.

This clonotype came up a few times. The V call is TRBV18, the J call TRBJ1-2; no firm D call. Germline values: CDR1 KGHSH, CDR2 LQKENI. The CDR3 loop spans 13 amino acids. Trimming left V 2 bases short and J 4 bases short, with 8 bases between. CDR3 region: CASSPTPSYGYTF. The CDR3 DNA sequence: TGTGCCAGCTCACCAACACCCTCCTATGGCTACACCTTC.

This clonotype has just one count. The chain links TRBV5-1 to TRBJ2-3; no reliable D call. In germline, CDR1 is SGHRS, CDR2 YFSETQ. CDR3 length equals 13 residues. Trimming left V 1 base short and J 5 bases short, with 8 bases between. CDR3 sequence (DNA): TGCGCCAGCAGCTTGCTGATGAGAGATACGCAGTATTTT. Translating gives CASSLLMRDTQYF.

This clonotype was detected only a few times. As DNA, the CDR3 is TGCGCCAGCAGCGCCGGACACCAAAGCTCCTATAATTCACCCCTCCACTTT. Its translation: CASSAGHQSSYNSPLHF. The chain has TRBV5-1 and TRBJ1-6; a possible D gene is TRBD1 (5 bases). Germline loops: CDR1 SGHRS, CDR2 YFSETQ. CDR3 length: 17 amino acids. The V end lost 4 bases, the J end lost 0 bases, and 14 bases lay between the germline ends.

V and J are TRBV12-3 or TRBV12-4 and TRBJ2-2; 7 bases are a match to TRBD2. This CDR3 has 14 residues. J gave up 4 bases and V 7 bases, and 6 bases lay outside the gene matches. The CDR3 spells CASTFTGGTGELFF. In DNA, the CDR3 is TGTGCCAGCACTTTCACGGGGGGCACCGGGGAGCTGTTTTTT.

V usage is TRBV10-3 and J usage is TRBJ2-5; TRBD2 agrees at 10 bases. The germline V gene encodes CDR1 ENHRY and CDR2 SYGVKD. The V and J ends lost 6 bases and 11 bases, in that order; junction bases with no gene match: 18. The CDR3 runs to 16 residues. CDR3 DNA sequence: TGTGCCATCAGCCCAACACTAGCGGGGCTTGGGAATGAGCAGTACTTC. Translating it yields CAISPTLAGLGNEQYF.

This clonotype was seen many times. This chain connects TRBV6-1 to TRBJ2-6; D unclear. V lost 7 bases and J lost 0, with 16 bases in between. CDR3 size: 17 residues. Germline CDR1 and CDR2: MNHNS and SASEGT. CDR3 protein: CASTSYPDVSGANVLTF. Written as DNA, the CDR3 is TGTGCCAGCACCTCATACCCGGACGTCTCTGGGGCCAACGTCCTGACTTTC.

Only a few counts were recorded for this clonotype. The chain combines TRBV20-1 with TRBJ2-1; D may be TRBD1 or TRBD2 (5 bases each). The germline CDR1 and CDR2 sequences are DFQATT and SNEGSKA (reference sequence). V dropped 8 bases and J dropped 2 bases, with 16 bases sitting between them. CDR3 size: 14 residues. The CDR3 bases are TGCAGTCGGGGACGGTTGGGGGCCTACAATGAGCAGTTCTTC. This codes for CSRGRLGAYNEQFF.

The chain uses TRBV5-1 and TRBJ2-1, with 12 positions matching TRBD2. Germline assignment: CDR1 SGHRS and CDR2 YFSETQ. This CDR3 is built from 18 residues. V was clipped by 0 bases and J by 4 bases; unmatched bases: 8. The CDR3 loop is CASSLAVLAGGTYNEQFF. CDR3 DNA: TGCGCCAGCAGCTTGGCGGTGCTAGCGGGGGGGACATACAATGAGCAGTTCTTC.

This clonotype was observed a handful of times. Relative to the germline gene, one junction end is altered; a read error may explain this. The genes are TRBV5-1 and TRBJ2-1; 8 bases are a match to TRBD1. This CDR3 comprises 15 residues. Germline V lookup: CDR1 SGHRS, CDR2 YFSETQ. CDR3 loop: CASRLDRARYNEQFF. CDR3 DNA: TGCGCCAGCCGCTTGGACAGGGCGCGTTACAATGAGCAGTTCTTC.

V and J are TRBV28 and TRBJ2-7, with 7 bases matching TRBD2. The CDR3 runs 15 residues. With 3 bases clipped from V and 1 base from J, the junction kept 6 bases outside the gene matches. Germline loops: CDR1 MDHEN, CDR2 SYDVKM. The CDR3 loop is CASSLLAGRSYEQYF. CDR3 DNA sequence: TGTGCCAGCAGTTTGTTAGCGGGCCGATCCTACGAGCAGTACTTC.

This clonotype has a handful of counts. V gene TRBV20-1 combines with J gene TRBJ1-1; D gene ambiguous. CDR3 length: 11 residues. V lost 5 bases to trimming and J lost 7 bases, with 11 bases between them. Germline V gene lookup returns CDR1 DFQATT and CDR2 SNEGSKA (reference sequence). The CDR3 here is CSASAFGEAFF. The CDR3 DNA follows: TGCAGTGCTTCCGCGTTCGGTGAAGCTTTCTTT.

As regards this clonotype: Germline and junction disagree at one end, which may indicate a read error. The CDR3 here is CASRLGGVNYEQYF. The CDR3 DNA follows: TGTGCCAGCAGATTAGGAGGGGTGAACTACGAGCAGTACTTC. The chain has TRBV7-8 and TRBJ2-7; weak D call: TRBD2 (6 bases). From germline, CDR1 is SGHVS and CDR2 FQNEAQ. This CDR3 is 14 amino acids long. The whole variable domain, remainder taken from reference TRBV7-8 and TRBJ2-7, is GAGVSQSPRYKVAKRGQDVALRCDPISGHVSLFWYQQALGQGPEFLTYFQNEAQLDKSGLPSDRFFAERPEGSVSTLKIQRTQQEDSAVYLCASRLGGVNYEQYFGPGTRLTVT.

This clonotype has more than one count but fewer than ten. The chain recombines TRBV3-1 with TRBJ1-2, with a weak D call TRBD1 (6 bases). V was trimmed by 5 bases and J by 4 bases, leaving 11 bases between them. The CDR3 is 13 amino acids. Per the germline V gene, CDR1 is LGHDT and CDR2 is YNNKEL (reference sequence). CDR3 in DNA: TGTGCCAGCAGCGGAACAGGGTCCTATGGCTACACCTTC. This translates into CASSGTGSYGYTF.

The J gene is TRBJ2-1, the V gene TRBV7-2; TRBD2 might be the D (6 bases). The germline V gene has CDR1 SGHTA and CDR2 FQGNSA. V was clipped by 7 bases and J by 3 bases, with 13 bases between them. The length of the CDR3 is 14 residues. CDR3 residues: CASTSGTFYNEQFF. The CDR3 DNA reads TGTGCCAGCACCTCCGGGACTTTCTACAATGAGCAGTTCTTC.

V gene TRBV29-1 combines with J gene TRBJ1-2, with 9 positions matching TRBD1. Germline V gives CDR1 SQVTM, CDR2 ANQGSEA. Germline trimming cut 7 bases from V and 5 bases from J; bases unmatched to any gene: 8. The CDR3 runs to 13 residues. The CDR3 sequence: CSGWTGEGYGYTF. The DNA for the CDR3 is TGCAGCGGATGGACAGGGGAAGGGTATGGCTACACCTTC.

CDR3 DNA: TGTGCCAGCAGCCGGACTAGCGGGGAATACGAGCAGTACTTC. It translates to CASSRTSGEYEQYF. This chain joins TRBV7-2 and TRBJ2-7; the match to TRBD2 covers 12 bases. CDR3 length: 14 amino acids. Germline values: CDR1 SGHTA, CDR2 FQGNSA. Trimming cost V 5 bases and J 4 bases; bases outside gene matches: 3.